The rows below give T cell receptor beta chains drawn from one sample of a study of OX40 agonist ivuxolimab in advanced cancers. This table comes from immunoSEQ multiplex PCR, and its TCRdb copy is limited to in-frame clones, with some not included. Of 90,000 or so clones in the sample, about 89% were seen once. The source material was CD4+ or CD8+ T cells sorted from blood, sampled in a trial of the OX40 agonist ivuxolimab. These receptors came from an adult with an advanced solid tumor such as melanoma, head and neck, liver or kidney cancer. Both conserved end residues are part of each CDR3. The D gene is left open where the match is weak. Size is omitted from some rows. Given values are once, few, many or a class for expanded clones.

size,J,V,D,DNA,CDR3
-,TRBJ2-4,TRBV19,TRBD2,TGTGCCAGTAGTCCGGACGGGACTAGCGGAACCCGAACCCTAGCCAAAAACATTCAGTACTTC,CASSPDGTSGTRTLAKNIQYF
-,TRBJ2-3,TRBV5-1,TRBD2,TGCGCCAGCAGCGGCCAAAGGGGCGGGAGGAACACAGATACGCAGTATTTT,CASSGQRGGRNTDTQYF
-,TRBJ1-1,TRBV7-9,-,TGTGCCAGCAGCTTAAATGACGACAGTGAAGCTTTCTTT,CASSLNDDSEAFF
once,TRBJ1-3,TRBV7-6,TRBD1,TGTGCCAGCAGCTTAGCGACAGGGAATGGTATTGGGACCATATATTTT,CASSLATGNGIGTIYF
-,TRBJ2-5,TRBV29-1,TRBD1,TGCAGCGTTGGGAGGACAGGGACCATAAAAGAGACCCAGTACTTC,CSVGRTGTIKETQYF
-,TRBJ2-1,TRBV11-2,TRBD1,TGTGCCAGCCTAAAAACCGGGACAGCCGGGAATGAGCAGTTCTTC,CASLKTGTAGNEQFF
-,TRBJ1-2,TRBV7-2,-,TGTGCCAGCAGCTTACGGGCCAGCAACTATGGCTACACCTTC,CASSLRASNYGYTF
-,TRBJ1-2,TRBV5-5,TRBD1,TGTGCCAGCAGCTCCGGACAGGGCCTCTATGGCTACACCTTC,CASSSGQGLYGYTF
-,TRBJ1-5,TRBV6-1,-,TGTGCCAGCAGTGAAGCAAGCCAGGGGTCTGTTCAGCCCCAGCATTTT,CASSEASQGSVQPQHF
-,TRBJ1-4,TRBV28,-,TGTGCCAGCAGTTACCAGCGGGGGAATAATGAAAAACTGTTTTTT,CASSYQRGNNEKLFF
-,TRBJ2-1,TRBV28,-,TGTGCCAGCAGTTTTATAGCGAGCCCCCACTACAATGAGCAGTTCTTC,CASSFIASPHYNEQFF
-,TRBJ1-3,TRBV6-6,TRBD1,TGTGCCAGCAGTTATGGCCGACAGGGGGATGGAAACACCATATATTTT,CASSYGRQGDGNTIYF
-,TRBJ2-7,TRBV5-1,-,TGCGCCAGCAGCTTGGAAGGCGGGACCCCCTACGAGCAGTACTTC,CASSLEGGTPYEQYF
-,TRBJ2-1,TRBV7-6,-,TGTGCCAGCAGCTTAGCGGATGAAGGCAATGAGCAGTTCTTC,CASSLADEGNEQFF
-,TRBJ1-2,TRBV9,-,TGTGCCAGCTCCAGGAACAGGGAGTATGATGGCTACACCTTC,CASSRNREYDGYTF
-,TRBJ2-3,TRBV9,-,TGTGCCAGCAGCATCGGGGACCGGGATACGCAGTATTTT,CASSIGDRDTQYF
-,TRBJ2-6,TRBV5-6,-,TGTGCCAGCAGCTTGGCCCCTAGGGCCAACGTCCTGACTTTC,CASSLAPRANVLTF
once,TRBJ2-1,TRBV25-1,TRBD2,TGTGCCAGCAGTGAATTTGTCGGGAGGGGTGAGCAGTTCTTC,CASSEFVGRGEQFF
-,TRBJ1-1,TRBV7-9,TRBD1,TGTGCCAGCAGCTTACGACAGGGTGGGACTGAAGCTTTCTTT,CASSLRQGGTEAFF
-,TRBJ1-4,TRBV25-1,-,TGTGCCAGCAGTGAATATGGGGGTGAAAAACTGTTTTTT,CASSEYGGEKLFF
-,TRBJ1-3,TRBV10-1,-,TGCGCCAGCAGTGACTCCGCTGGAAACACCATATATTTT,CASSDSAGNTIYF
-,TRBJ2-7,TRBV19,-,TGTGCCAGTAGCCGAACCGGGACGGAGGGCGAGCAGTACTTC,CASSRTGTEGEQYF